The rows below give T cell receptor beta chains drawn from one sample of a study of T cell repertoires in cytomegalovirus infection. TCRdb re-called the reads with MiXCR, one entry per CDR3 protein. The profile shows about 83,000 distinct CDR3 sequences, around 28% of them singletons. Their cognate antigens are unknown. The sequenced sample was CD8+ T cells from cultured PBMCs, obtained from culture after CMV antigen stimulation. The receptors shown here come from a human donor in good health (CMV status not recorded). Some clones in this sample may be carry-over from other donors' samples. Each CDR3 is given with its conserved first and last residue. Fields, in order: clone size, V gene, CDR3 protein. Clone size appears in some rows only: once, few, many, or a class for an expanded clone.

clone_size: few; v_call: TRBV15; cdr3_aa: CATSYDRGLGELFF
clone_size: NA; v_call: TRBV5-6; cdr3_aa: CASSPRDREEQFF
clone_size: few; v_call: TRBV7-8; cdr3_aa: CASAQGAIGQPQHF
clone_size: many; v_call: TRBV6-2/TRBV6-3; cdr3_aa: CASRGTGIYEQYF
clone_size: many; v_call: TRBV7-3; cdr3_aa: CASSPGQGAVEQYF
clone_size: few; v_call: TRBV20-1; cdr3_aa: CSARGTIYNEQFF
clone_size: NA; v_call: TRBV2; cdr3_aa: CASREGRGPSYNEQFF
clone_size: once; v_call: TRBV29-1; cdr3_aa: CSDLVDTEAFF
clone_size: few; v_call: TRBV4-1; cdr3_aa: CASSQALADYNEQFF
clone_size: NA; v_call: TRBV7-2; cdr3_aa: CASNLVQGIYNEQFF
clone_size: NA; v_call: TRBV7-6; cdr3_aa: CASSLGSVGQGEGYTF
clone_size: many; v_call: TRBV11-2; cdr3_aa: CASSPFGNQPQHF
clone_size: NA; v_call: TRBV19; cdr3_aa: CASSRDLREMNTEAFF
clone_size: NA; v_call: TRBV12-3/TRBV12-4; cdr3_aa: CASTSLAAGSGSEQFF
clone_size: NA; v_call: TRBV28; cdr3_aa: CASSSPWADTYEQYF
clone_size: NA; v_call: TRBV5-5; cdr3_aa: CASSFGQPSWETQYF
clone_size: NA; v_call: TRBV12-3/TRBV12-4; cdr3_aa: CASTRGRTEAFF
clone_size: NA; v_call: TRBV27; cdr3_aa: CASSSSLALSYEQYF
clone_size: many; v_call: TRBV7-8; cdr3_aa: CASSLAERDGSETQYF
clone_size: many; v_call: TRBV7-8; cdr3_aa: CASSFFSGGRNEQFF
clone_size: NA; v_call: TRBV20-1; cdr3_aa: CSAPWALSGNTIYF
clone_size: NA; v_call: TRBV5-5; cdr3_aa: CASSLEPPGQGSSYNEQFF
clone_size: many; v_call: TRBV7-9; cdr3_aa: CASSDSTSGTGPNTEAFF
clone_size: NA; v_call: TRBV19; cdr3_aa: CASSHGSGPNEQFF
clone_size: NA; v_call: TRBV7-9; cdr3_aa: CASSSPGTGGDEQFF
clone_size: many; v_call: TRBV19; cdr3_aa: CASSPRGRVEYGYTF
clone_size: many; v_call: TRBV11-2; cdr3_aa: CASSLVGTSGGGIQYF
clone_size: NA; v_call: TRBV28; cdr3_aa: CASSLRVTEAFF
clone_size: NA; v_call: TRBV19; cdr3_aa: CATSPGGINEQFF
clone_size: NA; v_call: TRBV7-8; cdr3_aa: CASSLAQNPWGPVFREQFF
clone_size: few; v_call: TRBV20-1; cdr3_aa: CSARDVPGDPTDTQYF
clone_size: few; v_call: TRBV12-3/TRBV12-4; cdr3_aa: CASSFFLGSLLINEQFF
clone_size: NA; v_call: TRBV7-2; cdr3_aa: CASSTNTRTANTGELFF
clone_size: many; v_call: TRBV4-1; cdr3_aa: CASSQDAGLGWGEQFF
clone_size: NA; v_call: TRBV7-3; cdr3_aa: CASSLRASGGYKQYF
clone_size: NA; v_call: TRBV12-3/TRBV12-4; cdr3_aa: CASSQGTPNTEAFF
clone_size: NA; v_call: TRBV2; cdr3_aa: CASSGLDSSTDTQYF
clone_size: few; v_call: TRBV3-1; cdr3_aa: CASGMGGAGLVAEQFF
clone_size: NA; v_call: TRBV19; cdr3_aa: CASSIAPGQRTEAFF
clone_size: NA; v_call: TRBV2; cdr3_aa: CASRIQGFGGMNTEAFF
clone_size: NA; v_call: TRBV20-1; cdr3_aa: CSASGTGRTEAFF
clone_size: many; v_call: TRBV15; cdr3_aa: CATSREDSYEQYF
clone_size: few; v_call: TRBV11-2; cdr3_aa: CASTNPFQTGHYEQYF
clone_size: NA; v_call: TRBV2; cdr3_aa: CATMTGGSTPQYF
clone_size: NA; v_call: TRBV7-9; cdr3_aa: CASSRTVATNEKLFF
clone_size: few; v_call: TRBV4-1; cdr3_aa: CASSQLSQNTEAFF
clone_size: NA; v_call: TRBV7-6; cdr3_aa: CASSSTLNRTKAFF
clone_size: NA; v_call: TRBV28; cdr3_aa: CASSPAGTELFF
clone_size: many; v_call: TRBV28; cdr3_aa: CASSKGRAHQPQHF
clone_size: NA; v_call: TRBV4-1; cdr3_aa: CASSQEGQAEYYGYTF
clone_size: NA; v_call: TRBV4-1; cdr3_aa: CASSQGENAGNTIYF
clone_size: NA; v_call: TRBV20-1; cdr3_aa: CKARVNTEAFF
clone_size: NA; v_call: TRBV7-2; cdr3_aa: CASSFRGVAADGYTF
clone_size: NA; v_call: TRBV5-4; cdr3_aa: CASTRGLTEAFF
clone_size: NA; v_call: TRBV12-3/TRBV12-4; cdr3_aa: CASSFGGTALETQYF
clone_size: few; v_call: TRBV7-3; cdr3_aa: CASSLTGGSPLHF
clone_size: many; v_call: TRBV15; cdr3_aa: CATSNLVGQGYTGELFF
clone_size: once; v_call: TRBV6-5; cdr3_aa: CASSSVPSWGSYEQYF
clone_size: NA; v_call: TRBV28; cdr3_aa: CASSSPAGYTDTQYF
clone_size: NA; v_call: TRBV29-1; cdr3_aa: CSGRTGENEKLFF